Listed here are 5 T cell receptor beta chains from one sample, sequenced in a study of long-term antiretroviral therapy in people with HIV. Investigators performed immunoSEQ version v3.0 at survey level. The method was immunoSEQ multiplex PCR; TCRdb's version includes in-frame clones alone and lacks a portion of them. This repertoire shows some 33,000 clones, 95% to 96% found once; its top ten account for 2% to 3%. The sequencing used unsorted PBMCs, collected approximately 6.6 years after starting antiretroviral therapy. Every receptor here comes from a man aged 30-40 years with HIV.

The genes are TRBV29-1 and TRBJ1-5; 8 bases are a match to TRBD1. Germline lookup yields CDR1 SQVTM and CDR2 ANQGSEA. The CDR3 runs to 16 residues. With V trimmed by 4 bases and J by 7 bases, 15 bases remained unmatched. CDR3 in DNA: TGCAGCGTTGTTCCGCCGATTGGACAGGGCGGGCAGCCCCAGCATTTT. Amino acid sequence: CSVVPPIGQGGQPQHF.

The chain employs TRBV2 and TRBJ1-6; D uncertain. CDR3 length: 11 residues. The V end lost 6 bases, the J end lost 15 bases, and 12 bases lay between the germline ends. The germline gives CDR1 SNHLY, CDR2 FYNNEI. The CDR3, as DNA: TGTGCCAGCAGCTCCCTAGAGGACCTCCACTTT. It encodes CASSSLEDLHF.

As DNA, the CDR3 is TGTGCCAGCAGCTTAGGGGACAGATACGAGCAGTACTTC. Translating gives CASSLGDRYEQYF. V and J are TRBV7-9 and TRBJ2-7, with 7 positions matching TRBD1. This CDR3 has 13 residues. Germline V gene sequence: CDR1 SEHNR, CDR2 FQNEAQ (reference sequence). Trimming took 1 base from V and 4 from J; bases not matched to a gene: 1.

The V gene is TRBV19, the J gene TRBJ1-3; D may be TRBD1 (5 bases). V gave up 7 bases and J gave up 2 bases, with 15 bases separating them. The V gene's germline CDR1 is LNHDA and CDR2 SQIVND (reference sequence). This CDR3 has 15 amino acids. This chain's CDR3 is CASNLRGGPGNTIYF. The CDR3, as DNA: TGTGCCAGTAACCTCCGGGGGGGACCTGGAAACACCATATATTTT. The entire variable domain, with the rest obtained from reference TRBV19 and TRBJ1-3, is as follows: DGGITQSPKYLFRKEGQNVTLSCEQNLNHDAMYWYRQDPGQGLRLIYYSQIVNDFQKGDIAEGYSVSREKKESFPLTVTSAQKNPTAFYLCASNLRGGPGNTIYFGEGSWLTVV.

The DNA for the CDR3 is TGTGCCAGCTCACCTACGGAGCAAGAGACCCAGTACTTC. This translates into CASSPTEQETQYF. V gene TRBV18 combines with J gene TRBJ2-5; D call uncertain. Germline V lookup: CDR1 KGHSH, CDR2 LQKENI. Trimming removed 3 bases from V and 2 bases from J, with 7 bases in between. This CDR3 is 13 amino acids long. Using reference TRBV18 and TRBJ2-5 for the parts outside the CDR3, the full variable domain is NAGVMQNPRHLVRRRGQEARLRCSPMKGHSHVYWYRQLPEEGLKFMVYLQKENIIDESGMPKERFSAEFPKEGPSILRIQQVVRGDSAAYFCASSPTEQETQYFGPGTRLLVL.